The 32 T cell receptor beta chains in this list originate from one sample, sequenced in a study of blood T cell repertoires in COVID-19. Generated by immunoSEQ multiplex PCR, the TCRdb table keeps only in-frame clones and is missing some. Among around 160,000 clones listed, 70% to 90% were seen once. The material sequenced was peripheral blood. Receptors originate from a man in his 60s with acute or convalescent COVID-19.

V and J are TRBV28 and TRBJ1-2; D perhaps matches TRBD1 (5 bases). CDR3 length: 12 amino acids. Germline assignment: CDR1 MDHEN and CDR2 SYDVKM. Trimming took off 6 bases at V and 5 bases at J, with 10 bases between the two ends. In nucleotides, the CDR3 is TGTGCCAGCAGCCGACAGAGATATGGCTACACCTTC. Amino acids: CASSRQRYGYTF.

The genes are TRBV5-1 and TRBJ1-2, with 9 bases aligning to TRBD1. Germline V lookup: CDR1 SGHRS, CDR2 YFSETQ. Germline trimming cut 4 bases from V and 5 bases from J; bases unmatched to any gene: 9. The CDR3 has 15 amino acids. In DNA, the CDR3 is TGCGCCAGCAGCCAGGGAGGGACAGGGAATTATGGCTACACCTTC. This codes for CASSQGGTGNYGYTF.

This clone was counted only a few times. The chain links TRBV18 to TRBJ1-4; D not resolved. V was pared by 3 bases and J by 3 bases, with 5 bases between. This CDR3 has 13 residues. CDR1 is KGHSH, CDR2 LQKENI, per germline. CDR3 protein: CASSPVANEKLFF. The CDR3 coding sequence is TGTGCCAGCTCACCCGTAGCTAATGAAAAACTGTTTTTT.

The DNA of the CDR3 is TGTGCCAGCAGGGAGGGACAGAATTATAATGAAAAACTGTTTTTT. Residues: CASREGQNYNEKLFF. The V call is TRBV6-5, the J call TRBJ1-4, with TRBD1 matching 7 bases. CDR1 MNHEY and CDR2 SVGAGI come from the germline V gene. The V and J ends lost 6 bases and 4 bases, in that order; junction bases with no gene match: 8. The CDR3 spans 15 residues.

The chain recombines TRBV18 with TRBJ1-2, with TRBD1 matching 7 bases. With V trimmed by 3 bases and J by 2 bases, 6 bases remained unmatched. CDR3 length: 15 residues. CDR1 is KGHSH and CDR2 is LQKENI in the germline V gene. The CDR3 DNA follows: TGTGCCAGCTCACCCCTTGAGGGACAGAACTATGGCTACACCTTC. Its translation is CASSPLEGQNYGYTF.

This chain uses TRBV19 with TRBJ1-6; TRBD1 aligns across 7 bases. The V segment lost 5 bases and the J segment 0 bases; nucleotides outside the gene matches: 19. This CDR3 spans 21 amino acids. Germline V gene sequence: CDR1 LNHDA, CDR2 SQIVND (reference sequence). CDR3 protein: CASSSDKGTATISSYNSPLHF. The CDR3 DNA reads TGTGCCAGTAGTTCAGACAAAGGGACAGCCACTATCAGCTCCTATAATTCACCCCTCCACTTT.

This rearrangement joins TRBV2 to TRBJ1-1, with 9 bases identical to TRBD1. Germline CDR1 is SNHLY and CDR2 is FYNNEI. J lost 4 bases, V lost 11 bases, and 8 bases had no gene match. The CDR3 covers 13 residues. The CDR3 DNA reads TGTGCCTCATACAGGGGGCAGGGCACTGAAGCTTTCTTT. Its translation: CASYRGQGTEAFF.

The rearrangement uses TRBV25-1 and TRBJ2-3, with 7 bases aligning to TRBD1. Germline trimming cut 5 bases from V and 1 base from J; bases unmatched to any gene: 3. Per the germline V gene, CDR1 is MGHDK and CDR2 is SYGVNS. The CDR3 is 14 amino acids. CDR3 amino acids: CASSWDSRTDTQYF. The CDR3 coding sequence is TGTGCCAGCAGTTGGGACAGCCGCACAGATACGCAGTATTTT.

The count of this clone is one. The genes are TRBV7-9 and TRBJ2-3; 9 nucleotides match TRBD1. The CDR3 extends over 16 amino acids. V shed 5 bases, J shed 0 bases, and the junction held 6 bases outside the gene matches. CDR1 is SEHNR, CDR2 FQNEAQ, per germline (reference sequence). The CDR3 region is CASSAPGQGSTDTQYF. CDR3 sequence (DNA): TGTGCCAGCAGCGCCCCGGGACAGGGTAGCACAGATACGCAGTATTTT.

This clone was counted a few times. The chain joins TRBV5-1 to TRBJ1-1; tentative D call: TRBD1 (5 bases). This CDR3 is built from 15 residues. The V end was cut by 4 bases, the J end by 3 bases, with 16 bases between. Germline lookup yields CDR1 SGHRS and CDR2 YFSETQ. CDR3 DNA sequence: TGCGCCAGCAGCAATAGGGGTAGTCAGGACACTGAAGCTTTCTTT. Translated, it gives CASSNRGSQDTEAFF.

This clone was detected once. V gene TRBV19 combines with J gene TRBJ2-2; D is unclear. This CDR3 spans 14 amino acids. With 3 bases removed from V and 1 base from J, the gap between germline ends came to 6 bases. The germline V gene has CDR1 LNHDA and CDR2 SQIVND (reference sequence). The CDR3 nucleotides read TGTGCCAGTAGTATCAACAAGAACACCGGGGAGCTGTTTTTT. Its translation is CASSINKNTGELFF.

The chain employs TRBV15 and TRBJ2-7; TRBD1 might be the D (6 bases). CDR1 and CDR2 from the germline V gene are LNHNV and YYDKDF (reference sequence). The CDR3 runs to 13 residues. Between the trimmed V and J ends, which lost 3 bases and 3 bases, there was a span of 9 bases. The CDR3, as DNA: TGTGCCACCAGCAGGGGGGCCGTCTACGAGCAGTACTTC. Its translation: CATSRGAVYEQYF. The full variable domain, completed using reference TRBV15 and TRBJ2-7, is DAMVIQNPRYQVTQFGKPVTLSCSQTLNHNVMYWYQQKSSQAPKLLFHYYDKDFNNEADTPDNFQSRRPNTSFCFLDIRSPGLGDTAMYLCATSRGAVYEQYFGPGTRLTVT.

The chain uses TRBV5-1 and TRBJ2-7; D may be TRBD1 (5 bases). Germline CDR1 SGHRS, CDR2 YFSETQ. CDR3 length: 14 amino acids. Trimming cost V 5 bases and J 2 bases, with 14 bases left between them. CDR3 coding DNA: TGCGCCAGCAGTGGGGCAGGGCAAGCCTACGAGCAGTACTTC. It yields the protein CASSGAGQAYEQYF. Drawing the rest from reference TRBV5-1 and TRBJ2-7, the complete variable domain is KAGVTQTPRYLIKTRGQQVTLSCSPISGHRSVSWYQQTPGQGLQFLFEYFSETQRNKGNFPGRFSGRQFSNSRSEMNVSTLELGDSALYLCASSGAGQAYEQYFGPGTRLTVT.

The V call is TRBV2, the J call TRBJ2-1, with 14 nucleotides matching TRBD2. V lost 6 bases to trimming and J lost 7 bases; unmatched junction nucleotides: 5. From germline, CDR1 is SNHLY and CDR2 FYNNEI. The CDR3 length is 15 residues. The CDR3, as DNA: TGTGCCAGCAGATCGACTAGCGGGGGGGATAATGAGCAGTTCTTC. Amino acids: CASRSTSGGDNEQFF. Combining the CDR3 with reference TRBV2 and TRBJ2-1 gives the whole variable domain EPEVTQTPSHQVTQMGQEVILRCVPISNHLYFYWYRQILGQKVEFLVSFYNNEISEKSEIFDDQFSVERPDGSNFTLKIRSTKLEDSAMYFCASRSTSGGDNEQFFGPGTRLTVL.

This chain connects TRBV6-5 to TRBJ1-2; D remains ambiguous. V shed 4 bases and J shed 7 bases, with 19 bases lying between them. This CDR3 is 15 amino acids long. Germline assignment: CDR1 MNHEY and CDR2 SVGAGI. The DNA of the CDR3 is TGTGCCAGCAGTTCAACCGCGGGCCGTACCTTTGGCTACACCTTC. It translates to CASSSTAGRTFGYTF.

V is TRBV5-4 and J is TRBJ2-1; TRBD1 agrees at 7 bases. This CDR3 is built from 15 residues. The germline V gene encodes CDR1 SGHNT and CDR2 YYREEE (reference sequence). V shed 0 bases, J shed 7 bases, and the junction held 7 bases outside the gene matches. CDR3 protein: CASSLAYRGSNEQFF. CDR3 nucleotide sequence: TGTGCCAGCAGCTTGGCCTACAGGGGATCGAATGAGCAGTTCTTC.

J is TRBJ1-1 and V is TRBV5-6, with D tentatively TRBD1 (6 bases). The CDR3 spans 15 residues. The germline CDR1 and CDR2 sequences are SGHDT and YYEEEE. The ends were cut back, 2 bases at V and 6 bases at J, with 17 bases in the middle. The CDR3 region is CASSLPGQGPPEAFF. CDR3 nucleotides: TGTGCCAGCAGCTTACCGGGTCAGGGGCCCCCTGAAGCTTTCTTT.

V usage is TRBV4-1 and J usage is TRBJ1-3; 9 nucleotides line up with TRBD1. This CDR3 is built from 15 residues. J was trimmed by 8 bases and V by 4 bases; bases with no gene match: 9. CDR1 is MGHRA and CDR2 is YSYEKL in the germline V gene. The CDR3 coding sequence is TGCGCCAGCAGCCCCTACGGACAGGGGAGAGACACCATATATTTT. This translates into CASSPYGQGRDTIYF.

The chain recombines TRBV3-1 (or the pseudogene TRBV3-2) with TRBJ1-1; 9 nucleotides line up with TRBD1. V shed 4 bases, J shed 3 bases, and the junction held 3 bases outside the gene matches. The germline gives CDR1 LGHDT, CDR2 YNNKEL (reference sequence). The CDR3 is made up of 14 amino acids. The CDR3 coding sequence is TGTGCCAGCAGCCTCGGGACAGGGCACACTGAAGCTTTCTTT. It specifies CASSLGTGHTEAFF.

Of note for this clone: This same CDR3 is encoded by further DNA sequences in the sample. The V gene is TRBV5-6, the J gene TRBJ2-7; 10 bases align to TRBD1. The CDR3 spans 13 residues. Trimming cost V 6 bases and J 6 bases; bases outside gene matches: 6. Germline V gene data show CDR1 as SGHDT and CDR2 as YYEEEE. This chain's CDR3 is CASTRTGGPEQYF. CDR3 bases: TGTGCCAGCACCAGGACAGGGGGTCCCGAGCAGTACTTC.

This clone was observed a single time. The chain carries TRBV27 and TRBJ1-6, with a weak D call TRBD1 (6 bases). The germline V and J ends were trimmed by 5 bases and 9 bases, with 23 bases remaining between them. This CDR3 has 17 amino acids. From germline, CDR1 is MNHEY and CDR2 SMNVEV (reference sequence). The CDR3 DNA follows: TGTGCCAGCAGTCCAGACCCCAGCAGGGGAGAAGGTTCACCCCTCCACTTT. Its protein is CASSPDPSRGEGSPLHF.

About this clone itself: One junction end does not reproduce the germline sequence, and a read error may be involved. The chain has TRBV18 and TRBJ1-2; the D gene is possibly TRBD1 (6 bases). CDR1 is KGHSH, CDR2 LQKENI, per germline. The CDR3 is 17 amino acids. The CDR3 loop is CASSPLPVFTGNYGYTF. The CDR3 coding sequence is TGTGCCAGCTCCCCACTGCCCGTATTTACAGGGAACTATGGCTACACCTTC.

The CDR3: CASSLQPDRVTYEQYF. DNA of the CDR3: TGCGCCAGCAGCTTACAACCGGACAGGGTCACCTACGAGCAGTACTTC. This chain connects TRBV5-1 to TRBJ2-7; 8 bases are shared with TRBD1. This CDR3 spans 16 amino acids. Germline values: CDR1 SGHRS, CDR2 YFSETQ. The V gene end was trimmed by 2 bases and the J gene end by 2 bases; junction bases not matched to a gene: 9.

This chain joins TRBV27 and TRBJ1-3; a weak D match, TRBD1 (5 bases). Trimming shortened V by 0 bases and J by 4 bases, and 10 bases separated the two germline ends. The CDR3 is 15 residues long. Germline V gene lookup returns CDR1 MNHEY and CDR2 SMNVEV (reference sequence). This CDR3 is CASSLSGGVGNTIYF. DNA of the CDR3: TGTGCCAGCAGTTTATCGGGGGGGGTCGGAAACACCATATATTTT.

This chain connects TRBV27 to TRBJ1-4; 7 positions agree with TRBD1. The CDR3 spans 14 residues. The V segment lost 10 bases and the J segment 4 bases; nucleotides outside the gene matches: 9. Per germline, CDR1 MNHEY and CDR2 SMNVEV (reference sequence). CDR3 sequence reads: CATRRDRDNEKLFF. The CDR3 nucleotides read TGTGCCACTCGCCGGGACAGAGATAATGAAAAACTGTTTTTT.

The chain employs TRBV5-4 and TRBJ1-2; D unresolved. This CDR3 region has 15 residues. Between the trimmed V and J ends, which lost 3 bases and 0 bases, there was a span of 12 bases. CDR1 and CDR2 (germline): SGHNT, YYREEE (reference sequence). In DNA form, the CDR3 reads TGTGCCAGCAGCTCCCCGGTCATGGCTAACTATGGCTACACCTTC. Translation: CASSSPVMANYGYTF. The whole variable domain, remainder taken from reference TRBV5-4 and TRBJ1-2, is ETGVTQSPTHLIKTRGQQVTLRCSSQSGHNTVSWYQQALGQGPQFIFQYYREEENGRGNFPPRFSGLQFPNYSSELNVNALELDDSALYLCASSSPVMANYGYTFGSGTRLTVV.

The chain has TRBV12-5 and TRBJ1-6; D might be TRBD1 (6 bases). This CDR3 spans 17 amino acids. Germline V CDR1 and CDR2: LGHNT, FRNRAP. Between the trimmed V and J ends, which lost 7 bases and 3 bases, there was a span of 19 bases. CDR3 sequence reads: CASAIMTGSFYNSPLHF. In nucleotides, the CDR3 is TGTGCTAGTGCCATCATGACAGGTAGCTTCTATAATTCACCCCTCCACTTT. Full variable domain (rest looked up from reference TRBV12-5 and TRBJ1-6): DARVTQTPRHKVTEMGQEVTMRCQPILGHNTVFWYRQTMMQGLELLAYFRNRAPLDDSGMPKDRFSAEMPDATLATLKIQPSEPRDSAVYFCASAIMTGSFYNSPLHFGNGTRLTVT.

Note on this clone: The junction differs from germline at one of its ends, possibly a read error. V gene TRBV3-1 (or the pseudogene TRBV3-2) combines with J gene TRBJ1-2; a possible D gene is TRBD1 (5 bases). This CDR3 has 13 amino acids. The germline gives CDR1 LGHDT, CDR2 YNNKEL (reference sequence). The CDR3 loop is CASSQDWGYSYTF. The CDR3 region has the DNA TGTGCCAGCAGCCAAGATTGGGGCTATAGCTACACCTTC.

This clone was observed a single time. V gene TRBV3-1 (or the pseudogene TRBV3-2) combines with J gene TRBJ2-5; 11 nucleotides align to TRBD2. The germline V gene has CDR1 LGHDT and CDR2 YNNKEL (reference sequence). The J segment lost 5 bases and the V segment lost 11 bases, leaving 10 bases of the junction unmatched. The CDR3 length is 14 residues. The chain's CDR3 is CAYQTSGVGETQYF. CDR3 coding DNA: TGTGCCTACCAGACTAGCGGGGTAGGGGAGACCCAGTACTTC.

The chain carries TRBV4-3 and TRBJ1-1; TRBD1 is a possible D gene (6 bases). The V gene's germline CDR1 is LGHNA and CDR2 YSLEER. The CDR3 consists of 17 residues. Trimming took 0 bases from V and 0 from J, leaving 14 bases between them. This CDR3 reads CASSQDVTGYMNTEAFF. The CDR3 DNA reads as TGCGCCAGCAGCCAAGACGTGACAGGTTACATGAACACTGAAGCTTTCTTT.

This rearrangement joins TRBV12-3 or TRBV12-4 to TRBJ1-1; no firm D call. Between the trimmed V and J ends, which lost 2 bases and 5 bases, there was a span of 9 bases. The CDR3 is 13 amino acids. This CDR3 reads CASSLIEGTEAFF. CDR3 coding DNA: TGTGCCAGCAGTTTAATTGAGGGTACTGAAGCTTTCTTT.

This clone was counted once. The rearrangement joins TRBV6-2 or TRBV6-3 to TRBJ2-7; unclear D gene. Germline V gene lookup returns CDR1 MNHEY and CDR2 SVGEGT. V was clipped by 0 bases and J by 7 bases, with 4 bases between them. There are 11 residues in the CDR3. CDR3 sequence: CASSYSREQYF. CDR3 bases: TGTGCCAGCAGTTACTCTAGAGAGCAGTACTTC.